This T cell receptor (beta chain) is drawn from a study of human T cells and chemical hapten exposure (dated by TCRdb to 2020 to 2023). For context, the study as a whole: For sensitization, 2% DPC in acetone was applied to a 2 cm by 2 cm area of upper inner arm skin. Throughout the roughly 24-week study period, patients were also given weekly therapeutic DPC doses on the scalp. Patch testing was done on the upper back using Finn chambers containing 0.01% DPC, and results were scored after 6 days according to International Contact Dermatitis Research Group standards. Alopecia areata with under or over 50% scalp involvement, alopecia totalis and alopecia universalis were represented in the patient cohort, which was mostly female. Libraries were pooled for sequencing, and variation in per-sample TCR yields was attributed mainly to small differences in library volumes within the pool. Peripheral blood TCR repertoire changes were tracked in vivo in alopecia patients during primary and secondary sensitization to the hapten diphenylcyclopropenone (DPC). Blood was sampled from patients pre-sensitization (week 0) and at 2, 6 and about 24 weeks after DPC sensitization. For TCR sequencing, blood came from 25 to 35 alopecia patients at anywhere from one to four time points (pre-sensitization, 2, 6 and 24 weeks).

Libraries were made using RACE. Sequencing used a NextSeq 500. During library preparation, unique molecular identifiers were attached to individual cDNA molecules so that TCRs could be counted in a quantitative, reproducible way. Both TCR alpha and TCR beta chains were sequenced from each blood RNA sample. On the authors' methods: The median number of TCRs per sample was approximately 98,000, ranging from 23,224 to 690,600. The Decombinator software suite was used to annotate the V, J and CDR3 of the TCR reads. For PS versus PT1 abundance plots, all samples were subsampled to the same number of TCRs (28,000). TCRs were defined as expanded if absent before sensitization and observed at least eight times at the 2-week time point. TCRdb reran the public reads through fastp at Q25 and MiXCR, keeping productive beta chains. Duplicate CDR3 protein sequences are folded into a single record with the most common DNA and genes. It is TCRdb's table, rather than the study itself, that gives the V and J calls and clone size. The sample records more than 300,000 distinct CDR3 sequences, approximately 5% of which are singletons. The ten largest clones take up approximately 8.2% of the sample.

The study at large found these results: Alopecia, a presumed autoimmune disease, was present in all patients, so the immune response of the patients might differ from that of healthy individuals. Patch test score was positively correlated with the number of PT1 expanded TCRs, with significance at thresholds 8, 16 and 32 but not at 4. Significantly more large CDR3 similarity clusters were formed by expanded TCRs than by pre-sensitization or healthy control sets, consistent with antigen-driven responses. Repeated subsampling changed both the strength of the expansion versus patch-test correlation and the threshold at which that correlation became significant. DPC sensitization did not change the number of TCRs with a frequency above 1 in 1000, and there was no evidence of changes in global repertoire structure.

Per the publication, the time point label means: pre-sensitization, week 0. The meaning of the sample's treatment or condition label: therapeutic diphenylcyclopropenone sensitization with weekly scalp DPC. Blood at each patch-test visit was drawn before the patch test was applied. To be eligible, patients had to be aged 18 to 70, diagnosed with alopecia and judged suitable for DPC therapy, while pregnant patients were excluded. Total RNA was extracted from unfractionated whole blood that had been collected in Tempus Blood RNA tubes. Worth noting for this clonotype: This receptor's antigen is unknown. No base qualities exist here, and no much larger clone lies one base off it.

V lost 0 bases and J lost 4 bases; the stretch between them is 10 bases long. The germline V gene specifies LGHNA as CDR1 and YSLEER as CDR2. The CDR3 contains 16 residues, cysteine and phenylalanine counted. The entry retains the CDR3 DNA only, 48 bases that are in frame from base 1. The chain was built from TRBV4-3 and TRBJ2-6; matching of 5 bases hints at TRBD1 as the D gene. The sequence was obtained from a woman in her late teens or twenties with alopecia areata. Some clones in this sample may be carry-over from other donors' samples. The sample here was whole blood, taken in connection with sensitization to the hapten diphenylcyclopropenone (DPC). The CDR3 region reads CASSQEGQPGANVLTF. The nucleotides are TGCGCCAGCAGCCAAGAGGGGCAGCCCGGGGCCAACGTCCTGACTTTC.